This entry is about one T cell receptor beta chain. The data stem from a study of blood T cell repertoires in COVID-19. The V gene's germline CDR1 is SNHLY and CDR2 FYNNEI. This CDR3 region has 17 residues. V was trimmed by 6 bases and J by 4 bases, leaving 23 bases between them. TCRdb keeps only in-frame clones here, not all; method: immunoSEQ multiplex PCR. The table has tens of thousands of clones, approximately 85% seen once. The source is a woman older than 75 with active or convalescent COVID-19. Sequencing input: peripheral blood. This rearrangement joins TRBV2 to TRBJ2-3; D is perhaps TRBD2 (5 bases). The CDR3 DNA reads TGTGCCAGCAGGACCACAGCTAGCCTCCCGTCCGCAGATACGCAGTATTTT. It encodes CASRTTASLPSADTQYF.